The 19 T cell receptor beta chains below were found in one sample sequenced in a study of blood T cell repertoires in COVID-19. Measured with immunoSEQ multiplex PCR; TCRdb has only the in-frame clones, and not every one. The sample carries roughly 240,000 clones, around 86% recorded once. Sequencing was done on a sample of peripheral blood. The origin of the receptors is a young man with active or convalescent COVID-19.

This rearrangement joins TRBV4-2 to TRBJ2-1; possibly TRBD1 for D (6 bases). The CDR3 covers 16 residues. Germline V CDR1 and CDR2: LGHNA, YNFKEQ. V gave up 4 bases and J gave up 3 bases, with 16 bases separating them. This chain's CDR3 is CASSPSRVDSYNEQFF. The CDR3 nucleotides are TGTGCCAGCAGCCCAAGTAGGGTGGACAGCTACAATGAGCAGTTCTTC.

The CDR3 here is CASSSHTREETQYF. DNA for the CDR3: TGTGCCAGCAGTTCACATACCCGGGAGGAGACCCAGTACTTC. The J gene is TRBJ2-5, the V gene TRBV7-9, with D tentatively TRBD2 (6 bases). Germline CDR1 and CDR2: SEHNR and FQNEAQ (reference sequence). Trimming left V 6 bases short and J 5 bases short, with 16 bases between. The length of the CDR3 is 14 residues.

The rearrangement uses TRBV13 and TRBJ2-3; no definite D call. From germline, CDR1 is PRHDT and CDR2 FYEKMQ (reference sequence). V was clipped by 3 bases and J by 1 base, with 17 bases between them. The CDR3 contains 17 residues. Here the CDR3 DNA reads TGTGCCAGCAGCTTGGGCGTACGCAAGGCTGGCACAGATACGCAGTATTTT. Translated, it gives CASSLGVRKAGTDTQYF. The full variable domain, rest sourced from reference TRBV13 and TRBJ2-3, is AAGVIQSPRHLIKEKRETATLKCYPIPRHDTVYWYQQGPGQDPQFLISFYEKMQSDKGSIPDRFSAQQFSDYHSELNMSSLELGDSALYFCASSLGVRKAGTDTQYFGPGTRLTVL.

The rearrangement joins TRBV5-1 to TRBJ1-2; D is uncertain. CDR3 length: 15 amino acids. V was cut by 1 base and J by 4 bases, with 14 bases left in between. Per the germline V gene, CDR1 is SGHRS and CDR2 is YFSETQ. This CDR3 is CASSLNVDTRYGYTF. The DNA for the CDR3 is TGCGCCAGCAGCTTGAATGTTGACACCCGCTATGGCTACACCTTC.

The chain has TRBV2 and TRBJ1-4; D is possibly TRBD1 (5 bases). The germline gives CDR1 SNHLY, CDR2 FYNNEI. The V gene lost 1 base and the J gene lost 7 bases, with 10 bases spanning the gap. The CDR3 has 14 amino acids. The DNA for the CDR3 is TGTGCCAGCAGTGAAGAGGACACCCCTGAAAAACTGTTTTTT. It yields the protein CASSEEDTPEKLFF.

V is TRBV5-1 and J is TRBJ1-2; D might be TRBD1 (5 bases). V was cut by 4 bases and J by 8 bases, with 15 bases left in between. The V gene's germline CDR1 is SGHRS and CDR2 YFSETQ. The CDR3 runs 13 residues. Written as DNA, the CDR3 is TGCGCCAGCAGCGTAGCAGGGTTTAGGGGCTACACCTTC. Its protein product is CASSVAGFRGYTF.

This clone was counted a single time. V gene TRBV5-1 combines with J gene TRBJ2-5, with 11 positions matching TRBD2. From germline, CDR1 is SGHRS and CDR2 YFSETQ. V lost 0 bases to trimming and J lost 0 bases; unmatched junction nucleotides: 13. This CDR3 is built from 20 residues. The CDR3 DNA follows: TGCGCCAGCAGCTTGGCCGCTACTAGCGGGGGCCCACCGTACCAAGAGACCCAGTACTTC. Translation: CASSLAATSGGPPYQETQYF.

The chain joins TRBV29-1 to TRBJ2-6; a weak D match, TRBD2 (5 bases). Trimming shortened V by 3 bases and J by 3 bases, and 12 bases separated the two germline ends. The V gene's germline CDR1 is SQVTM and CDR2 ANQGSEA. CDR3 size: 15 residues. CDR3 DNA: TGCAGCGTTGAGGACGGGGAGAATGGGGCCAACGTCCTGACTTTC. It specifies CSVEDGENGANVLTF.

V and J are TRBV15 and TRBJ1-6; TRBD1 agrees at 7 bases. The CDR3 has 14 residues. Per the germline V gene, CDR1 is LNHNV and CDR2 is YYDKDF (reference sequence). V dropped 0 bases and J dropped 15; count of bases not matched to a gene: 8. CDR3 sequence reads: CATSRDQGGEVLHF. The CDR3 DNA is TGTGCCACCAGCAGAGATCAGGGGGGAGAAGTCCTCCACTTT.

This chain links TRBV5-1 with TRBJ2-3; 7 bases align to TRBD2. Germline values: CDR1 SGHRS, CDR2 YFSETQ. The CDR3 has 14 amino acids. V dropped 9 bases and J dropped 6; count of bases not matched to a gene: 13. The CDR3 DNA sequence: TGCGCCACCGCCTTAGGCGGGAGCGTGGATACGCAGTATTTT. This codes for CATALGGSVDTQYF.

This clone was detected a few times. The chain couples TRBV29-1 to TRBJ2-5, with 8 positions matching TRBD1. V shed 4 bases and J 2 bases; nucleotides not matched to a gene: 9. There are 15 residues in the CDR3. Germline lookup yields CDR1 SQVTM and CDR2 ANQGSEA. The CDR3 sequence is CSVAETGVYQETQYF. In nucleotides, the CDR3 is TGCAGCGTTGCTGAGACAGGGGTCTATCAAGAGACCCAGTACTTC.

Here the CDR3 DNA reads TGCGCCAGCAGCTTGGCCGGGTCCGCGAACACCGGGGAGCTGTTTTTT. Translated: CASSLAGSANTGELFF. This chain uses TRBV5-1 with TRBJ2-2; D gene uncertain. The CDR3 totals 16 residues. From germline, CDR1 is SGHRS and CDR2 YFSETQ. The ends were cut back, 0 bases at V and 0 bases at J, with 9 bases in the middle.

The rearrangement links TRBV3-1 (or the pseudogene TRBV3-2) to TRBJ1-4; the D gene is possibly TRBD1 (5 bases). V lost 1 base and J 1 base, leaving 7 bases between the germline ends. This CDR3 is built from 15 residues. Germline-derived CDR1 and CDR2 are LGHDT and YNNKEL (reference sequence). CDR3 sequence: CASSQAGVTNEKLFF. CDR3 in DNA: TGTGCCAGCAGCCAAGCGGGGGTAACTAATGAAAAACTGTTTTTT.

The chain couples TRBV5-6 to TRBJ2-4, with TRBD1 matching 9 bases. Losses at the gene ends were 3 bases for V and 6 bases for J; bases not matched to a gene: 7. CDR1 and CDR2 from the germline V gene are SGHDT and YYEEEE. The CDR3 totals 15 residues. CDR3 region: CASSSTGGRGNIQYF. CDR3 sequence (DNA): TGTGCCAGCAGCTCGACAGGGGGTAGGGGAAACATTCAGTACTTC.

This rearrangement joins TRBV9 to TRBJ1-2, with D perhaps matching TRBD1 (5 bases). V lost 4 bases, J lost 12 bases, and 19 bases lay in between. Germline CDR1 is SGDLS and CDR2 is YYNGEE. The CDR3 extends over 13 amino acids. Written as DNA, the CDR3 is TGTGCCAGCAGCCCCAGGGTAGGAATGTTCCACACCTTC. It codes for CASSPRVGMFHTF.

This chain connects TRBV5-6 to TRBJ1-1, with 7 bases aligning to TRBD1. The germline V gene encodes CDR1 SGHDT and CDR2 YYEEEE. The CDR3 extends over 13 amino acids. Trimming cost V 7 bases and J 7 bases; bases outside gene matches: 10. DNA of the CDR3: TGTGCCAGCGGCCAGACAGGGATAGGTGAAGCTTTCTTT. This sequence encodes CASGQTGIGEAFF.

The V call is TRBV28, the J call TRBJ1-2; 7 positions agree with TRBD1. The V gene end was trimmed by 5 bases and the J gene end by 0 bases; junction bases not matched to a gene: 12. The CDR3 covers 17 residues. Germline loops: CDR1 MDHEN, CDR2 SYDVKM. The CDR3 coding sequence is TGTGCCAGCAGTCCCTCCGGACAGGCGTATGCTAACTATGGCTACACCTTC. Its protein is CASSPSGQAYANYGYTF.

The chain has TRBV30 and TRBJ2-3; maybe TRBD2 (6 bases). V was clipped by 0 bases and J by 1 base, with 8 bases between them. The CDR3 covers 14 residues. The germline gives CDR1 GTSNPN, CDR2 SVGIG (reference sequence). The CDR3: CAWSVPGGTDTQYF. In nucleotides, the CDR3 is TGTGCCTGGAGTGTTCCGGGAGGCACAGATACGCAGTATTTT.

This chain links TRBV27 with TRBJ2-1; 9 bases are a match to TRBD2. Per the germline V gene, CDR1 is MNHEY and CDR2 is SMNVEV (reference sequence). The V gene end was trimmed by 5 bases and the J gene end by 1 base; junction bases not matched to a gene: 15. This CDR3 is built from 19 residues. DNA of the CDR3: TGTGCCAGCAGTACGAACCTACAAGTCCTAGCGGGATCCTACAATGAGCAGTTCTTC. Residues: CASSTNLQVLAGSYNEQFF.